This T cell receptor (beta chain) was sequenced during a study of human T cells and chemical hapten exposure. Overall study: A 2 cm by 2 cm inner upper arm patch received 2% DPC for sensitization. Diphenylcyclopropenone was applied weekly to patients' scalps across the approximately 25-week study. The patient population, which was mostly female, had alopecia areata, totalis or universalis.

Indicated time point: pre-sensitization, week 0. Treatment of the sample: therapeutic diphenylcyclopropenone sensitization with weekly scalp DPC. Unique molecular identifiers were attached to individual cDNA molecules during library preparation. TCRdb re-called the RACE reads with MiXCR, one entry per CDR3 protein. The sample carries tens of thousands of distinct CDR3 sequences, 9.5% to 12% recorded once. In germline, CDR1 is LNHDA, CDR2 SQIVND (reference sequence). The CDR3 sequence is 15 residues long. Losses at the gene ends were 6 bases for V and 0 bases for J; bases not matched to a gene: 7. The starting material was whole blood, obtained in connection with sensitization to the hapten diphenylcyclopropenone (DPC). The chain combines TRBV19 with TRBJ2-7; 8 bases fit TRBD1. This receptor was obtained from a woman between 50 and 59 years old with alopecia areata. Some clones in this sample may be carry-over from other donors' samples. CDR3 protein: CASSGPGQASYEQYF. CDR3 nucleotides: TGTGCCAGTAGCGGACCGGGACAGGCCTCCTACGAGCAGTACTTC. The variable domain in full, completed from reference TRBV19 and TRBJ2-7, reads DGGITQSPKYLFRKEGQNVTLSCEQNLNHDAMYWYRQDPGQGLRLIYYSQIVNDFQKGDIAEGYSVSREKKESFPLTVTSAQKNPTAFYLCASSGPGQASYEQYFGPGTRLTVT.